This T cell receptor (beta chain) was sequenced for a study of vaccination and CD4 T cells after COVID-19. Treatment given: roughly 11-day PBMC culture with coronavirus spike peptide pools or control peptides (ViraFEST assay). Positive PCR dates ranged from March to December 2020; these dates predated US Alpha, Beta and Delta variants. Per germline, CDR1 WSHSY and CDR2 SAAADI. This CDR3 comprises 14 residues. The V and J ends lost 2 bases and 8 bases, in that order; junction bases with no gene match: 7. The assay that was used to sequence DNA from cultured CD4+ T cells was the Oncomine TCR Beta short-read assay. One entry per CDR3 protein results from TCRdb running MiXCR on the PCR reads. The sample holds 10,000 to 15,000 distinct CDR3 sequences, roughly 45% seen once. This clonotype was picked up a small number of times. Its antigen is currently unknown.

V usage is TRBV10-2 and J usage is TRBJ1-2, with 8 bases matching TRBD1. The specimen sequenced was CD4+ T cells from blood, cultured in vitro. The receptor's source is a human donor who had recovered from COVID-19. The CDR3 sequence: CASSEGHRGEGYTF. CDR3 sequence (DNA): TGCGCCAGCAGTGAGGGCCACAGGGGGGAAGGCTACACCTTC.